This note documents a single TCR beta chain sequence. The data were obtained in a study of blood T cell repertoires in COVID-19. Study-level information: Samples came from the United States, Italy and Spain, spanning acute and convalescent COVID-19. PBMCs, B-cell-depleted T cells, or T cells were the source of the cDNA or gDNA that made up the material.

Authors' methods: It was from reference gene primer amplification that nucleated cell counts were estimated. Sequenced by immunoSEQ multiplex PCR; TCRdb stores in-frame clones only, minus some. V and J calls and clone size are those listed in that table; D and trimming were worked out from the DNA. This table has 85,000 to 100,000 clones, roughly 80% appearing once. The clonotype originates from a woman aged 55-69 years with acute or convalescent COVID-19. Sequenced: peripheral blood.

CDR3 sequence (DNA): TGTGCCAGCAGCCCCAAGGGGGACAGGGGATACGAGCAGTACTTC. This codes for CASSPKGDRGYEQYF. The chain couples TRBV9 to TRBJ2-7; 10 nucleotides align to TRBD1. The junction had 8 bases not matched to a gene; V was cut back by 4 bases and J by 4 bases. The CDR3 covers 15 residues. CDR1 SGDLS and CDR2 YYNGEE come from the germline V gene.